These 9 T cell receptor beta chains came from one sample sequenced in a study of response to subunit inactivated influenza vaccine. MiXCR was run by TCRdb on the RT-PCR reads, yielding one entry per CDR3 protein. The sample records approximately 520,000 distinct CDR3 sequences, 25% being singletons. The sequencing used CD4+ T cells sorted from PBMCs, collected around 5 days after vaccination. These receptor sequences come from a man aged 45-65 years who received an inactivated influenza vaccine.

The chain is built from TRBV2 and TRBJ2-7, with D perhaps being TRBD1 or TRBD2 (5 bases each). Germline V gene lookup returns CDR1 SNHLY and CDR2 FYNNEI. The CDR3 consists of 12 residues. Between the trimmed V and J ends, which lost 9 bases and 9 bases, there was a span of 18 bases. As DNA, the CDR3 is TGTGCCAGTGGGACGGCGGTAGTGTGGCAGTACTTC. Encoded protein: CASGTAVVWQYF.

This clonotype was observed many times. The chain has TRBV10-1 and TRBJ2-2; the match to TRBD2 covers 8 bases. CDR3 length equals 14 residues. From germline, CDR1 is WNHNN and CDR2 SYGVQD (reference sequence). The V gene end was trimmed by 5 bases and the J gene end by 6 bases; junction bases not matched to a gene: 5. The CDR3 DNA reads TGCGCCAGCAGTTCCGGTAGCGGGGCCGGGGAGCTGTTTTTT. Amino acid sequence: CASSSGSGAGELFF.

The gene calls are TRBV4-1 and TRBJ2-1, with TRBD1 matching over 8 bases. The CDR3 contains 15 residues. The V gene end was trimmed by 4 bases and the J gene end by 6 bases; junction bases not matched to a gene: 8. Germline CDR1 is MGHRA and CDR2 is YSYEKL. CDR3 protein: CASSRDRGWINEQFF. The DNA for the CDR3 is TGCGCCAGCAGCCGTGACAGGGGATGGATCAATGAGCAGTTCTTC.

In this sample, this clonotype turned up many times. CDR3 loop: CASTLQSVQFF. Here the CDR3 DNA reads TGTGCCAGCACCCTACAGAGTGTGCAGTTCTTC. V gene TRBV6-2 or TRBV6-3 combines with J gene TRBJ2-1; D is unresolved. Germline V gene lookup returns CDR1 MNHEY and CDR2 SVGEGT. This CDR3 comprises 11 residues. Trimming stripped 7 bases from V and 12 bases from J, with 13 bases between.

CDR3 in DNA: TGTGCCAGCAGCGTAGGTAGCGGGAGGAACACCGGGGAGCTGTTTTTT. Translating gives CASSVGSGRNTGELFF. The gene calls are TRBV9 and TRBJ2-2; the match to TRBD2 covers 9 bases. Trimming at V came to 0 bases and at J to 1 base, leaving 1 base not matched to a gene. This CDR3 is built from 16 residues. The germline V gene encodes CDR1 SGDLS and CDR2 YYNGEE.

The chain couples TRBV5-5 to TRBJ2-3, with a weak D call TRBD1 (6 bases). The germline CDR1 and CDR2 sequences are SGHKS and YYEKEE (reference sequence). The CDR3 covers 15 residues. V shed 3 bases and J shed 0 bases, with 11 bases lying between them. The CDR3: CASSSDSFSTDTQYF. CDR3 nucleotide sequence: TGTGCCAGCAGCTCGGACAGTTTTAGCACAGATACGCAGTATTTT.

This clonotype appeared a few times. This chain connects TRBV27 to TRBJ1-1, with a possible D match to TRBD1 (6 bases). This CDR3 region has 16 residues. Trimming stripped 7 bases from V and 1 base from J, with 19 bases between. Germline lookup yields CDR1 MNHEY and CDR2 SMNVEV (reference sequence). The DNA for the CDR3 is TGTGCCAGCAACGGTCACGGGGGGCGAAAGAACACTGAAGCTTTCTTT. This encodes CASNGHGGRKNTEAFF.

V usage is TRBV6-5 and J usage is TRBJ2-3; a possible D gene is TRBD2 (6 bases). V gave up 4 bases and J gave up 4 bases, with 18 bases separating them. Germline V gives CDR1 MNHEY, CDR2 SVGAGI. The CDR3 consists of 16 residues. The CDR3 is CASSSQGGGAADTQYF. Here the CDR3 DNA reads TGTGCCAGCAGTTCTCAGGGCGGAGGGGCCGCAGATACGCAGTATTTT.

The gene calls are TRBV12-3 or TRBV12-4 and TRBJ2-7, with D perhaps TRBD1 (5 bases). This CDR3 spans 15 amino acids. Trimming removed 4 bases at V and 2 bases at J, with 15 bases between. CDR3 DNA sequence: TGTGCCAGCAGTTCAACGACAGTTATGCCCTACGAGCAGTACTTC. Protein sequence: CASSSTTVMPYEQYF.